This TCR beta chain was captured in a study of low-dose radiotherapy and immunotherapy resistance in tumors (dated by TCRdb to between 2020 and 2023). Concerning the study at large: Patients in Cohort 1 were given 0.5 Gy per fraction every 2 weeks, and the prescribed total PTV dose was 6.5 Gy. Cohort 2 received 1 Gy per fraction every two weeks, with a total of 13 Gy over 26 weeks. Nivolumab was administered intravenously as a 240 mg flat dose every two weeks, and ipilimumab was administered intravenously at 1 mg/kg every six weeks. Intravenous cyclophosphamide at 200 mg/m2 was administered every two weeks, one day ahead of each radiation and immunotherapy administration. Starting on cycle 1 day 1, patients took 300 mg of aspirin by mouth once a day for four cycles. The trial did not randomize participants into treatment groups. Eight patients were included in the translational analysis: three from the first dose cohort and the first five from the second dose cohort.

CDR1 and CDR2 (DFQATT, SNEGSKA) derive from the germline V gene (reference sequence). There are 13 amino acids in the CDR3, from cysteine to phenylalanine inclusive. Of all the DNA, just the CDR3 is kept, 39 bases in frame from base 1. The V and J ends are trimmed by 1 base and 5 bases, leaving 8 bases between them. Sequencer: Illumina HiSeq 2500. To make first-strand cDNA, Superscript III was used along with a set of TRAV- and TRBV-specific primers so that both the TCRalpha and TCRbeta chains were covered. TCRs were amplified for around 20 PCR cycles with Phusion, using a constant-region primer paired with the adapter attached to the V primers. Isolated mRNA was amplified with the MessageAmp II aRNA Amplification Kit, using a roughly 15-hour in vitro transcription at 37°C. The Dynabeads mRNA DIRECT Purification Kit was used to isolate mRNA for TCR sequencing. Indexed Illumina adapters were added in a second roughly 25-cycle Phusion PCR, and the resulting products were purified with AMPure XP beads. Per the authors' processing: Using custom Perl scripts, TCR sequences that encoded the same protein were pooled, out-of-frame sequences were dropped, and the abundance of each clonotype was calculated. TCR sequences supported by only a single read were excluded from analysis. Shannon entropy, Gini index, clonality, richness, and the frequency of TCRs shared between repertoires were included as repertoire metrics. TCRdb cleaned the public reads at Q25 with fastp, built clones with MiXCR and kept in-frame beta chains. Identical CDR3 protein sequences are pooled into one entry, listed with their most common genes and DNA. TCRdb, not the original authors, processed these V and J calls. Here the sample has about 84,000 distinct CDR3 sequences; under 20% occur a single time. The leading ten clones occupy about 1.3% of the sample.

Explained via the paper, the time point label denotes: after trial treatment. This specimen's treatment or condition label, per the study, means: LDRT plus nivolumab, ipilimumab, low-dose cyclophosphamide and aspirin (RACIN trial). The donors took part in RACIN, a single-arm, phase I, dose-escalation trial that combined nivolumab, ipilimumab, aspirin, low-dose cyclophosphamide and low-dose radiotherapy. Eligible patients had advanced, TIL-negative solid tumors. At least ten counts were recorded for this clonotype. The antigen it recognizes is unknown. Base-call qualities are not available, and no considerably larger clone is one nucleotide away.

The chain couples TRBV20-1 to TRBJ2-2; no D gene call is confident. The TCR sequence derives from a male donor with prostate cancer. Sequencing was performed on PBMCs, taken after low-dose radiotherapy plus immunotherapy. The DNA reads TGCAGTGCTAGAGTCCCACAAACCGGGGAGCTGTTTTTT. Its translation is CSARVPQTGELFF.